The clone carrying this T cell receptor (beta chain) was detected only once. Its matching antigen is unknown. The data are from a study of cytomegalovirus exposure and HLA in healthy donors. The study, taken as a whole, reports: In vitro checks showed that a few CMV-associated chains really do target CMV antigens.

Primers included in the PCR were 60 Vbeta and 13 Jbeta primers. The table came from immunoSEQ multiplex PCR; TCRdb's copy has only in-frame clones and leaves some out. Among 150,000 to 200,000 clones listed, under 80% were seen once. The V end was cut by 2 bases, the J end by 0 bases, with 7 bases between. The germline CDR1 and CDR2 sequences are MDHEN and SYDVKM. CDR3 size: 14 residues. The source material was PBMCs. This clonotype was sampled from a female donor in good health and CMV-seronegative. The chain couples TRBV28 to TRBJ2-5; D is perhaps TRBD1 (6 bases). CDR3 in amino acids: CASSLGGYQETQYF. CDR3 bases: TGTGCCAGCAGTTTAGGGGGCTACCAAGAGACCCAGTACTTC. Drawing the rest from reference TRBV28 and TRBJ2-5, the complete variable domain is DVKVTQSSRYLVKRTGEKVFLECVQDMDHENMFWYRQDPGLGLRLIYFSYDVKMKEKGDIPEGYSVSREKKERFSLILESASTNQTSMYLCASSLGGYQETQYFGPGTRLLVL.